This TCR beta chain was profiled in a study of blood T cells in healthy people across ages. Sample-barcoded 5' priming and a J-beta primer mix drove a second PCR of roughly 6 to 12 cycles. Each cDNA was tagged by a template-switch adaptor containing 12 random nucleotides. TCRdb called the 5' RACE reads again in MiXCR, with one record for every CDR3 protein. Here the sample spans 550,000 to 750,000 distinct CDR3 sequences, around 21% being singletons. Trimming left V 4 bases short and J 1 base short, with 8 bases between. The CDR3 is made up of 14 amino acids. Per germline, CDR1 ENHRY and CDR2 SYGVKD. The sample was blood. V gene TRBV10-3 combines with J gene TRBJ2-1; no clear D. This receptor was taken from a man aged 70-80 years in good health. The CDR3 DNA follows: TGTGCCATCAGTGGGCAGCTTTCCTACAATGAGCAGTTCTTC. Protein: CAISGQLSYNEQFF.